This is a list of T cell receptor beta chains from one sample in a study of T-cell reconstitution after alpha-beta-depleted transplantation in children. TCRdb re-called the PCR reads with MiXCR, one entry per CDR3 protein. The sample contains around 600,000 distinct CDR3 sequences, approximately 10% of which appear only once. The material was PBMCs from the stem cell graft donor, obtained from the stem cell graft. The receptor set was obtained from a human donor who donated a stem cell graft to a child with acute myeloid leukemia. Each CDR3 is given with its conserved first and last residue. The order of the fields is D gene, clone size, J gene, V gene, CDR3 DNA, CDR3 protein. The D gene is left open where the match is weak. Clone size appears in some rows only: once, few, many, or a class for an expanded clone.

D: NA; size: NA; J: TRBJ2-7; V: TRBV30; DNA: TGTGCCTGGAGCCGACAGGTCGCGGGTGAGCAGTACTTC; CDR3: CAWSRQVAGEQYF
D: TRBD2; size: NA; J: TRBJ2-7; V: TRBV7-9; DNA: TGTGCCAGCAGCGTCTCCCCAGGACTAGCGGGAGTCTACGAGCAGTACTTC; CDR3: CASSVSPGLAGVYEQYF
D: NA; size: few; J: TRBJ2-5; V: TRBV11-2; DNA: TGTGCCAGCAGCTTCCGGCCCAGCGGTCTCCAAGAGACCCAGTACTTC; CDR3: CASSFRPSGLQETQYF
D: TRBD1; size: NA; J: TRBJ2-3; V: TRBV5-1; DNA: TGCGCCAGCAGCTCCCGACAGGGCCCCGATACGCAGTATTTT; CDR3: CASSSRQGPDTQYF
D: NA; size: few; J: TRBJ2-5; V: TRBV5-5; DNA: TGTGCCAGCAGCCGTGGACAGATCCAAGAGACCCAGTACTTC; CDR3: CASSRGQIQETQYF
D: TRBD1; size: NA; J: TRBJ2-6; V: TRBV20-1; DNA: TGCAGTGCCCGGCGGACAGGGGGAGGATCTGGGGCCAACGTCCTGACTTTC; CDR3: CSARRTGGGSGANVLTF
D: TRBD2; size: NA; J: TRBJ2-3; V: TRBV15; DNA: TGTGCCACCAGCAGAGCTAGCGGGAGACACACAGATACGCAGTATTTT; CDR3: CATSRASGRHTDTQYF
D: TRBD2; size: many; J: TRBJ2-3; V: TRBV29-1; DNA: TGCAGCGTTGACGGGAGGGCCAGCGATACGCAGTATTTT; CDR3: CSVDGRASDTQYF
D: TRBD1; size: NA; J: TRBJ2-2; V: TRBV4-1; DNA: TGCGCCAGCAGCCAAAGGGGGCTAGCGAACACCGGGGAGCTGTTTTTT; CDR3: CASSQRGLANTGELFF
D: NA; size: few; J: TRBJ2-1; V: TRBV28; DNA: TGTGCCAGCTACTATCCCCAACGACATGAGCAGTTCTTC; CDR3: CASYYPQRHEQFF
D: NA; size: NA; J: TRBJ1-3; V: TRBV7-2; DNA: TGTGCCAGCAGCTTGCACTTCTCTGGAAACACCATATATTTT; CDR3: CASSLHFSGNTIYF
D: NA; size: NA; J: TRBJ2-5; V: TRBV5-1; DNA: TGCGCCAGCAGCTTGAGAGCGGCAGACCTCCAAGAGACCCAGTACTTC; CDR3: CASSLRAADLQETQYF
D: NA; size: NA; J: TRBJ2-1; V: TRBV7-8; DNA: TGTGCCAGCAGCTTACGGGAGTCCGACAATGAGCAGTTCTTC; CDR3: CASSLRESDNEQFF
D: NA; size: NA; J: TRBJ1-5; V: TRBV6-5; DNA: TGTGCCAGCAGTTTGGAAGGAACAGCGGGACAGCCCCAGCATTTT; CDR3: CASSLEGTAGQPQHF
D: TRBD1; size: many; J: TRBJ1-1; V: TRBV18; DNA: TGTGCCAGCTCACAATTCGGACAGGGAGGGAAGACTGAAGCTTTCTTT; CDR3: CASSQFGQGGKTEAFF
D: TRBD1; size: NA; J: TRBJ2-5; V: TRBV7-2; DNA: TGTGCCAGCAGGGCTATGGGGACAGGGGGCGAGAAGACCCAGTACTTC; CDR3: CASRAMGTGGEKTQYF
D: TRBD2; size: NA; J: TRBJ2-1; V: TRBV20-1; DNA: TGCAGCGCCACATCCCTCTCTAGCGGGAGTTCCTACAATGAGCAGTTCTTC; CDR3: CSATSLSSGSSYNEQFF
D: NA; size: NA; J: TRBJ1-2; V: TRBV10-3; DNA: TGTGCCATCACCCCATCGGGTGGGGATGGCTACACCTTC; CDR3: CAITPSGGDGYTF
D: NA; size: few; J: TRBJ2-5; V: TRBV20-1; DNA: TGCAGTTCCTTTGGGACTGTTCAAGAGACCCAGTACTTC; CDR3: CSSFGTVQETQYF
D: NA; size: many; J: TRBJ1-3; V: TRBV6-5; DNA: TGTGCCAGCTCCTTAGAGGACGGACAGGGAAACACCATATATTTT; CDR3: CASSLEDGQGNTIYF
D: TRBD1; size: many; J: TRBJ2-7; V: TRBV7-8; DNA: TGTGCCAGCACCATGAGACAGGGATCCTACGAGCAGTACTTC; CDR3: CASTMRQGSYEQYF